Listed here is a single TCR beta chain. The antigen remains undetermined. The V gene lost 0 bases and the J gene lost 8 bases, with 14 bases spanning the gap. There are 14 residues in the CDR3. Per germline, CDR1 SGHRS and CDR2 YFSETQ. These data originate in a study of shared clonotypes between healthy human individuals. Findings and limits, study-wide: Since donors were few, the genetic and exposure-history diversity represented was limited. The study's rarefaction showed incomplete sorted-subset sequencing despite large depth.

Libraries were prepared by immunoSEQ multiplex PCR; TCRdb keeps only in-frame clonotypes and omits some of them. The sample contains some 2 million clones, 85% to 95% of which appear only once. Adults of Caucasian background living in Nashville, Tennessee made up all donors. The source of this sequence is a man in his late teens or twenties in good health. The V call is TRBV5-1, the J call TRBJ1-2; D might be TRBD1 (6 bases). Specimen: naive CD4+ T cells sorted from blood. The subset: CD45RA+ positively selected. CDR3 residues: CASSLGQVGIGYTF. The CDR3 nucleotides are TGCGCCAGCAGCTTGGGACAGGTCGGAATCGGCTACACCTTC. The full variable domain, in which reference TRBV5-1 and TRBJ1-2 provide the parts outside the CDR3, is KAGVTQTPRYLIKTRGQQVTLSCSPISGHRSVSWYQQTPGQGLQFLFEYFSETQRNKGNFPGRFSGRQFSNSRSEMNVSTLELGDSALYLCASSLGQVGIGYTFGSGTRLTVV.